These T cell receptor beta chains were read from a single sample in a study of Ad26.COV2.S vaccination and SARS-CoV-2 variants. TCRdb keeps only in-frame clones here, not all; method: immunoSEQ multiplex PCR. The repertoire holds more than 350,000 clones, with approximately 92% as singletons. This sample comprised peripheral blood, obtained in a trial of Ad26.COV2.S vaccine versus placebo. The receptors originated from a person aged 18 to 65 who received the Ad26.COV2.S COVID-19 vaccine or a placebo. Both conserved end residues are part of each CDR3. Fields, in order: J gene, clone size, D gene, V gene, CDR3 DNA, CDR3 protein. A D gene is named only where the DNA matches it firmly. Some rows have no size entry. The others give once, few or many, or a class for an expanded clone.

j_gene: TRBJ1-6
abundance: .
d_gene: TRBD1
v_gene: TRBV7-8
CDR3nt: TGTGCCAGCAGCTTAGTAGGGGACAGAAAATATAATTCACCCCTCCACTTT
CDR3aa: CASSLVGDRKYNSPLHF

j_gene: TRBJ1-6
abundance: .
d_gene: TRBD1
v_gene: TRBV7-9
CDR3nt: TGTGCCAGCAGCCTTGGACAGGGCCGGTCCTATAATTCACCCCTCCACTTT
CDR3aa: CASSLGQGRSYNSPLHF

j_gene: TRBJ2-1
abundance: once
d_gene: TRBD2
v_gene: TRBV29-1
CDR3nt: TGCAGCGCCTCAGTAGCGGGAGAGGCATATGAGCAGTTCTTC
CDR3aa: CSASVAGEAYEQFF

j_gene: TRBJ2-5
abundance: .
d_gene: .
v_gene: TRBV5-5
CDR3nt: TGTGCCAGCAGCTTGTGGCCAGGGCCAGAGACCCAGTACTTC
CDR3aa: CASSLWPGPETQYF

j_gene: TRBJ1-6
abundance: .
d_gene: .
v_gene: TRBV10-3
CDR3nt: TGTGCCATCAAGGACTCTTCGGGTTCACCCCTCCACTTT
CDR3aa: CAIKDSSGSPLHF

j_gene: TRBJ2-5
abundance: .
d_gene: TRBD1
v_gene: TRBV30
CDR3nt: TGTGCCTGGAGTCTGGGGGGGGACAGGGTTAGCCAGTACTTC
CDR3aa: CAWSLGGDRVSQYF

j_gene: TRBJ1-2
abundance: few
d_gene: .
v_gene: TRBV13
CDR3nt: TGTGCCAGCAGCTACAGTACAGGGAATGGCTACACCTTC
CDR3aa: CASSYSTGNGYTF

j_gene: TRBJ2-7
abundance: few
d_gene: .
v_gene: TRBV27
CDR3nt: TGTGCCAGCAGTTCCGAGTACGAGCAGTACTTC
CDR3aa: CASSSEYEQYF

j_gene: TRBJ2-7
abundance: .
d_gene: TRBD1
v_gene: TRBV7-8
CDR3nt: TGTGCCAGCAGCTGGGACAGGGACACATTTTCCTACGAGCAGTACTTC
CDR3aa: CASSWDRDTFSYEQYF

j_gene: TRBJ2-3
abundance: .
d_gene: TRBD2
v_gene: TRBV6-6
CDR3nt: TGTGCCAGCTCTACGGGGGGAAAGTGGGCAGATACGCAGTATTTT
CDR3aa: CASSTGGKWADTQYF

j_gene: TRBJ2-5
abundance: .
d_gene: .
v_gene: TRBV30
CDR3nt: TGTGCCTGGAGTGTACTCCGTGGGGTAGGGGGAGAGACCCAGTACTTC
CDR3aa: CAWSVLRGVGGETQYF

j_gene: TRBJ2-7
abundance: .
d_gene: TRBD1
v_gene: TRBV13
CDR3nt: TGTGCCAGTCTTCGACGGGGACAGAACTACGAGCAGTACTTC
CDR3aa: CASLRRGQNYEQYF

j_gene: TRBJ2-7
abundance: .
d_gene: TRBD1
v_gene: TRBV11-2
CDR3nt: TGTGCCAGCAGCGTAAGGACAGGGAGCTCCTACGAGCAGTACTTC
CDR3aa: CASSVRTGSSYEQYF

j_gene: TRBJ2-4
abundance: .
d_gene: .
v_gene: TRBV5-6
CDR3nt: TGTGCCAGCAGCTGGTGGGGAAGCAAAAACATTCAGTACTTC
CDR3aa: CASSWWGSKNIQYF

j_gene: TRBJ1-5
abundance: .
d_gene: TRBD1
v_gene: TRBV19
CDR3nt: TGTGCCAGTAGCATAACAGGGGTTTCTCAGCCCCAGCATTTT
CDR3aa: CASSITGVSQPQHF

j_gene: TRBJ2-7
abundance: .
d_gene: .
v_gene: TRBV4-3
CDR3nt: TGCGCCAGCAGCCCCGGGGGTCGGGGTTACGAGCAGTACTTC
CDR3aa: CASSPGGRGYEQYF

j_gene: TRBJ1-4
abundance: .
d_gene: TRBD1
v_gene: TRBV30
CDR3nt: TGTGCCTGGAGTCTCCAGGGGGCGACTAATGAAAAACTGTTTTTT
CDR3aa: CAWSLQGATNEKLFF

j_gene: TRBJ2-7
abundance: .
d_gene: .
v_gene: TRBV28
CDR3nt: TGTGCCAGCAGTTTATATTCCCCTGAGTCCTACGAGCAGTACTTC
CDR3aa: CASSLYSPESYEQYF

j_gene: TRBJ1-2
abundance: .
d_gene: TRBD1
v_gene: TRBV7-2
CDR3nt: TGTGCCAGCAGCCTCATTCGGACAGGCTATGGCTACACCTTC
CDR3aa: CASSLIRTGYGYTF

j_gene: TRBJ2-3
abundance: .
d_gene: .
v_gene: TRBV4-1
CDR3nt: TGCGCCAGCAGCCAAGCCCAGGATACAGATACGCAGTATTTT
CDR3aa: CASSQAQDTDTQYF

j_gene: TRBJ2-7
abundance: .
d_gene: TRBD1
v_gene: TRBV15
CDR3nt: TGTGCCACCAGCAGAGGCAGGGGGCAGAACGAGCAGTACTTC
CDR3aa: CATSRGRGQNEQYF

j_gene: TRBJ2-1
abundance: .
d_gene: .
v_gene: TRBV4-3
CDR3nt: TGCGCCAGCAGCCAGGGGGACCCCCAAAATGAGCAGTTCTTC
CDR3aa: CASSQGDPQNEQFF

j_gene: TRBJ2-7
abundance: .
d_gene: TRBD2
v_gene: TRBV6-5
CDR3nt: TGTGCCAGCAGTTACTCGGGCAGGACTAGCGGATACGAGCAGTACTTC
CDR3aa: CASSYSGRTSGYEQYF

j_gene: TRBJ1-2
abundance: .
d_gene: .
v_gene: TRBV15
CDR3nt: TGTGCCACCAGCAGAGATGTCAGTAACTATGGCTACACCTTC
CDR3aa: CATSRDVSNYGYTF

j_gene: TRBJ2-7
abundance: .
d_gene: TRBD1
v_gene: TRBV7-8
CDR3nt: TGTGCCAGCAGCCATACGACAGGGGGCCCGGATAGCGGGCCCTACGAGCAGTACTTC
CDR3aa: CASSHTTGGPDSGPYEQYF

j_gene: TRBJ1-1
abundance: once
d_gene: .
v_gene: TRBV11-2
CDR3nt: TGTGCCAGCGGGGAACAGGGGAACACTGAAGCTTTCTTT
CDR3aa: CASGEQGNTEAFF

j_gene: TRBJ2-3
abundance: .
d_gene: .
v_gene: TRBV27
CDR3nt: TGTGCCAGCAGTATTTCTAGCACAGATACGCAGTATTTT
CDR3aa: CASSISSTDTQYF

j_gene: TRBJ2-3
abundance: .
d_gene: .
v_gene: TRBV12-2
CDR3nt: TGTGCAAGTCGCTCCCGGGGGGGCACAGATACGCAGTATTTT
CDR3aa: CASRSRGGTDTQYF

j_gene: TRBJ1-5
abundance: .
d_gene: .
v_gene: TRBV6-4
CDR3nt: TGTGCCAGCAGGAAGAGAGATATTCCAGGGATATGCAATCAGCCCCAGCATTTT
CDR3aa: CASRKRDIPGICNQPQHF

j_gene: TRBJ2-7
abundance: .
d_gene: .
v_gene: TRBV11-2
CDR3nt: TGTGCCAGCAGCTTTGCGGGCTACGAGCAGTACTTC
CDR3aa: CASSFAGYEQYF

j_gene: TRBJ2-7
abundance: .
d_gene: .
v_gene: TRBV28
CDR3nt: TGTGCCAGCAGTTTCCTTTTCAGGGGCCCCTCTTCCTACGAGCAGTACTTC
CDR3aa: CASSFLFRGPSSYEQYF

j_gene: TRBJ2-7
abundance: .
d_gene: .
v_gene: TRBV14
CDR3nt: TGTGCCAGCAGCCTTTTACCCTACGAGCAGTACTTC
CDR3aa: CASSLLPYEQYF

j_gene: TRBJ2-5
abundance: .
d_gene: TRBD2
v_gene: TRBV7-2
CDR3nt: TGTGCCAGCAGCGAGCGGGAGGCGAGGCAAGAGACCCAGTACTTC
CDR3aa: CASSEREARQETQYF

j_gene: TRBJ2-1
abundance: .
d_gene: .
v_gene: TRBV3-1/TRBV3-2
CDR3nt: TGTGCCAGCAGCCAAGAGGAGGCGGGAATCTACAATGAGCAGTTCTTC
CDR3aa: CASSQEEAGIYNEQFF

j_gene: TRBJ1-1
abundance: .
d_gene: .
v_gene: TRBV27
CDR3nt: TGTGCCAGCATCGACAGCGGGGGACTTCGGGCTTTCTTT
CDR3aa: CASIDSGGLRAFF

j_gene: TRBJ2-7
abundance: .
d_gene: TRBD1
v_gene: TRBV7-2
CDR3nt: TGTGCCAGCGGCTCGGACAGGGCGGACGAGCAGTACTTC
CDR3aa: CASGSDRADEQYF

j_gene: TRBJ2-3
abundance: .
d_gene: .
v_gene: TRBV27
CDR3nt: TGTGCCAGCAGTTTCCGACAGGCAACAGATACGCAGTATTTT
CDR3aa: CASSFRQATDTQYF

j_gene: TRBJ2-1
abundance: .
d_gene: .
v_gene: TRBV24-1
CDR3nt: TGTGCCACCAGTGAGCCAGCGGGTTTCAATGAGCAGTTCTTC
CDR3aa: CATSEPAGFNEQFF

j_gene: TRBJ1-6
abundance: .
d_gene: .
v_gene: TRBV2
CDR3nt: TGTGCCAGCAGTGACAGAGAAAACTGGGGGAATAATTCACCCCTCCACTTT
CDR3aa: CASSDRENWGNNSPLHF